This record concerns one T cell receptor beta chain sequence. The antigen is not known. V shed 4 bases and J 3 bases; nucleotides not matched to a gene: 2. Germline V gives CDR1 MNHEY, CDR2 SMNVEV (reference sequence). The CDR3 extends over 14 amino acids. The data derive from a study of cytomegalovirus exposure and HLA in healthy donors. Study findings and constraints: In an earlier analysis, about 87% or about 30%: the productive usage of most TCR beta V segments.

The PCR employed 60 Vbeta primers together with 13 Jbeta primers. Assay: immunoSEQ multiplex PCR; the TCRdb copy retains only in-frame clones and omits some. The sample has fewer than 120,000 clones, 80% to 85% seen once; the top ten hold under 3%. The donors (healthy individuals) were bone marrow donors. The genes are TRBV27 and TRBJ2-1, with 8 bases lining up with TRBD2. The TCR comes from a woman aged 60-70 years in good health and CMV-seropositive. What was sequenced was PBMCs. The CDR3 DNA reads TGTGCCAGCAGTTGGACTAGCAGCTACAATGAGCAGTTCTTC. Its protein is CASSWTSSYNEQFF.